The source of this TCR beta chain is a study of cytomegalovirus exposure and HLA in healthy donors. Study results and caveats: The only immune exposure information that was available was CMV serostatus.

Turning to this clone: The antigen is undetermined.

PCR used 60 Vbeta primers and 13 Jbeta primers. Assay: immunoSEQ multiplex PCR; the TCRdb copy retains only in-frame clones and omits some. The table has roughly 150,000 clones, 84% seen once; the top ten hold almost 2.5%. The sequencing input was PBMCs. This clonotype originated in a boy younger than 10 in good health and CMV-seronegative.

The CDR3 region has the DNA TGTGCCAGCAGCTTACGCCAGGGTCCAACCTACGAGCAGTACTTC. It specifies CASSLRQGPTYEQYF. The chain links TRBV7-2 to TRBJ2-7, with D possibly TRBD1 on 5 matching bases. The CDR3 runs to 15 residues. Germline CDR1 SGHTA, CDR2 FQGNSA. V lost 2 bases, J lost 2 bases, and 13 bases lay in between.